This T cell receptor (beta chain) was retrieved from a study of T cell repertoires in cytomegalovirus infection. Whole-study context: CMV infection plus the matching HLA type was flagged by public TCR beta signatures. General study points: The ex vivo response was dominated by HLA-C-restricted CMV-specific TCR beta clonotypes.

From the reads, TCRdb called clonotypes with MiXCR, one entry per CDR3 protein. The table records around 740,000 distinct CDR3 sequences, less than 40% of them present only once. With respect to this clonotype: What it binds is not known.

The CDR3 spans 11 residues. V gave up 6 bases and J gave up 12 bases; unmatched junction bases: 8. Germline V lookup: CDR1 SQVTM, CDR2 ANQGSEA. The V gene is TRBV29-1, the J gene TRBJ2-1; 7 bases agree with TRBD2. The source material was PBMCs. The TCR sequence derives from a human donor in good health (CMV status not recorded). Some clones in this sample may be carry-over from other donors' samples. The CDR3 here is CSVLGGEGQFF. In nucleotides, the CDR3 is TGCAGCGTCCTTGGGGGGGAAGGGCAGTTCTTC.